Below, one TCR beta chain is given with its context. Germline V CDR1 and CDR2: MDHEN, SYDVKM. The junction had 8 bases not matched to a gene; V was cut back by 6 bases and J by 4 bases. The CDR3 totals 15 residues. This record comes from a study of blood T cell repertoires in COVID-19. Data came from immunoSEQ multiplex PCR; TCRdb stores just in-frame clones and leaves some out. The data show about 260,000 clones, roughly four fifths seen once. J is TRBJ1-4 and V is TRBV28; 7 bases align to TRBD1. The TCR comes from a woman of 80 years or more with acute or convalescent COVID-19. The specimen was peripheral blood. The CDR3: CASRTSGTVNEKLFF. The CDR3 bases are TGTGCCAGCAGAACATCCGGGACAGTTAATGAAAAACTGTTTTTT.